A single TCR beta chain is shown here with its context. The data are from a study of blood T cell repertoires in COVID-19. Sequencing used immunoSEQ multiplex PCR; TCRdb keeps in-frame clones, though not all of them. The sample includes about 110,000 clones, 82% of them seen just once. Germline V CDR1 and CDR2: KGHSH, LQKENI. The V segment lost 5 bases and the J segment 1 base; nucleotides outside the gene matches: 3. CDR3 length equals 15 residues. The genes are TRBV18 and TRBJ1-3; 9 nucleotides agree with TRBD1. The sequence was collected from a man aged 70 or older with acute or convalescent COVID-19. Sequenced input: peripheral blood. The CDR3 region has the DNA TGTGCCAGCTCAGTTGACAGGGGGTCTGGAAACACCATATATTTT. It specifies CASSVDRGSGNTIYF.